A selection of T cell receptor beta chains follows, all from one sample in a study of T-cell reconstitution after alpha-beta-depleted transplantation in children. Each CDR3 protein gets one entry after TCRdb re-called the PCR reads with MiXCR. The sample lists about 830,000 distinct CDR3 sequences, approximately 15% seen once, with 5% in the top ten. Sequences were derived from PBMCs, mostly from graft donor cells, sampled 360 days after TCRalphabeta/CD19-depleted stem cell transplant. The receptors were sampled from a male patient aged 10 to 17 who had a stem cell transplant for acute lymphoblastic leukemia, so the T cells may come from the graft donor. Each CDR3 is given with its conserved first and last residue. D genes are given only for firm matches. Size tells how often a clone was seen (once, few, many) or the class of an expanded clone, and some rows leave it out.

TRBV12-3/TRBV12-4	8	many	TRBJ2-1	-	CASSFPFF	TGTGCCAGCAGTTTTCCGTTCTTC
TRBV20-1	15	few	TRBJ2-7	TRBD2	CSAGLAGGFSYEQYF	TGCAGTGCGGGTTTAGCGGGAGGGTTCTCCTACGAGCAGTACTTC
TRBV9	14	-	TRBJ2-7	-	CASSEGPPAGEQYF	TGTGCCAGCAGCGAGGGACCGCCGGCGGGAGAGCAGTACTTC
TRBV7-8	13	-	TRBJ1-2	-	CASRFPGAGGYTF	TGTGCCAGCAGATTCCCAGGGGCGGGAGGCTACACCTTC
TRBV5-1	16	few	TRBJ2-7	-	CASSLRDTGLSYEQYF	TGCGCCAGCAGCTTGCGTGACACCGGATTATCCTACGAGCAGTACTTC
TRBV7-9	15	-	TRBJ2-7	-	CASSLAADRRYEQYF	TGTGCCAGCAGCTTAGCGGCAGACCGACGCTACGAGCAGTACTTC
TRBV6-5	12	few	TRBJ2-1	-	CASSYFRGEQFF	TGTGCCAGCAGTTACTTTAGGGGGGAGCAGTTCTTC
TRBV7-2	13	-	TRBJ2-5	-	CASSFSRQETQYF	TGTGCCAGCAGCTTTTCCAGACAAGAGACCCAGTACTTC
TRBV9	16	few	TRBJ1-1	-	CASSAAGHNLNTEAFF	TGTGCCAGCAGCGCCGCAGGCCACAATTTGAACACTGAAGCTTTCTTT
TRBV11-1	20	many	TRBJ2-1	TRBD2	CAWSLAFSGSGRTRYNEQFF	TGTGCCTGGAGCTTAGCTTTCTCTGGTAGCGGGAGGACGCGCTACAATGAGCAGTTCTTC
TRBV16	14	-	TRBJ2-5	-	CASSQWGVGETQYF	TGTGCCAGCAGCCAATGGGGCGTTGGGGAGACCCAGTACTTC
TRBV20-1	15	few	TRBJ2-7	TRBD2	CSAREPGLPPHEQYF	TGCAGTGCTAGAGAACCGGGACTACCTCCTCACGAGCAGTACTTC
TRBV3-1	15	few	TRBJ2-1	TRBD2	CASSPWVAGEYEQFF	TGTGCCAGCAGCCCCTGGGTAGCGGGAGAGTATGAGCAGTTCTTC
TRBV10-2	11	-	TRBJ2-1	TRBD1	CASSQGVEQFF	TGCGCCAGCAGCCAGGGGGTTGAGCAGTTCTTC
TRBV4-1	18	few	TRBJ2-3	TRBD2	CASSPLWTSGRNEDTQYF	TGCGCCAGCAGCCCTCTCTGGACTAGCGGGAGGAATGAAGATACGCAGTATTTT
TRBV19	13	few	TRBJ2-5	-	CASSGGPWETQYF	TGTGCCAGTAGCGGGGGCCCTTGGGAGACCCAGTACTTC
TRBV7-7	19	many	TRBJ2-1	TRBD2	CASSLACLAAVSSYNEQFF	TGTGCCAGCAGCTTAGCTTGCCTAGCGGCCGTCAGCTCCTACAATGAGCAGTTCTTC
TRBV27	17	-	TRBJ2-7	TRBD2	CASSLAPPASGTYEQYF	TGTGCCAGCAGTTTGGCCCCCCCCGCTAGCGGGACATACGAGCAGTACTTC
TRBV12-3/TRBV12-4	16	-	TRBJ2-7	TRBD1	CASSRPRRTGGYEQYF	TGTGCCAGCAGCCGCCCTCGTCGGACAGGGGGCTACGAGCAGTACTTC
TRBV20-1	17	many	TRBJ2-4	TRBD2	CSANRRMDFSGGNIQYF	TGCAGTGCTAACCGTAGGATGGATTTTTCGGGAGGAAACATTCAGTACTTC
TRBV4-1	18	few	TRBJ2-3	TRBD2	CASSQDGLAGGRANTQYF	TGCGCCAGCAGCCAAGATGGTCTAGCGGGAGGGCGGGCAAATACGCAGTATTTT
TRBV12-3/TRBV12-4	15	many	TRBJ2-1	-	CASSFGRGHYNEQFF	TGTGCCAGCAGTTTCGGCCGGGGCCATTACAATGAGCAGTTCTTC
TRBV18	15	-	TRBJ1-5	TRBD1	CASSPLQGANQPQHF	TGTGCCAGCTCACCACTACAGGGGGCCAATCAGCCCCAGCATTTT